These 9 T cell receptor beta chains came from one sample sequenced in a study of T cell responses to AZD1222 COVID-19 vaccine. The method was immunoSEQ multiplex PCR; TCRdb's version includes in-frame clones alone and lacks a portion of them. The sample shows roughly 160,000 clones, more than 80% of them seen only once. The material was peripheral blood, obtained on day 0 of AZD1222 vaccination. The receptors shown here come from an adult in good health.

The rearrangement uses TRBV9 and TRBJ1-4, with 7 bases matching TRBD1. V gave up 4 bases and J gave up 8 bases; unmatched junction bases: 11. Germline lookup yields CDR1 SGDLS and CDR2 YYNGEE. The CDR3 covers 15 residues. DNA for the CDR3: TGTGCCAGCAGCCCAGGGGGGCTGTTCGGCGAAAAACTGTTTTTT. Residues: CASSPGGLFGEKLFF.

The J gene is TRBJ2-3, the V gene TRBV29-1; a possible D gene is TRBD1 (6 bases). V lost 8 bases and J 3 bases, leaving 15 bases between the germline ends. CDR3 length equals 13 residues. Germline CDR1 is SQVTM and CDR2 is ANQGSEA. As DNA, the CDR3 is TGCAGCTTTCCACCCCAGGGGACAGATACGCAGTATTTT. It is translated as CSFPPQGTDTQYF.

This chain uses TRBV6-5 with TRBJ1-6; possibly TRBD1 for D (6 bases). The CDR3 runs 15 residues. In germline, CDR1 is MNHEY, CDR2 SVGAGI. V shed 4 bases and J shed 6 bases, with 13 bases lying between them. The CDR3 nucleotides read TGTGCCAGCAGTTGGGGGGCAGGGAGTAATTCACCCCTCCACTTT. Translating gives CASSWGAGSNSPLHF.

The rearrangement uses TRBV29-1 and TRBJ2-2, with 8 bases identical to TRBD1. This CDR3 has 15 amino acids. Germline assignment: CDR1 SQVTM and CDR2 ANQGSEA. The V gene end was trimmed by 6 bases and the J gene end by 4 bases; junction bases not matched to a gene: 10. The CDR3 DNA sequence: TGCAGCGTGGAACTGGGCGGGACAGGCACCGGGGAGCTGTTTTTT. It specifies CSVELGGTGTGELFF.

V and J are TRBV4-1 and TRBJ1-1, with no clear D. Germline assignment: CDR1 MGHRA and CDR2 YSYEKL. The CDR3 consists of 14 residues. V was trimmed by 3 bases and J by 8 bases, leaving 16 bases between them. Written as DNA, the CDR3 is TGCGCCAGCAGCCACGGCATCGGTAATCTGGAAGCTTTCTTT. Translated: CASSHGIGNLEAFF.

DNA of the CDR3: TGTGCCAGCAGTTACGGCCCGCTAGCGGGGAGCTACGAGCAGTACGTC. Translation gives CASSYGPLAGSYEQYV. The gene calls are TRBV6-2 or TRBV6-3 and TRBJ2-7, with 9 bases fitting TRBD2. V lost 2 bases, J lost 3 bases, and 8 bases stayed unmatched. Germline V gives CDR1 MNHEY, CDR2 SVGEGT. This CDR3 contains 16 residues.

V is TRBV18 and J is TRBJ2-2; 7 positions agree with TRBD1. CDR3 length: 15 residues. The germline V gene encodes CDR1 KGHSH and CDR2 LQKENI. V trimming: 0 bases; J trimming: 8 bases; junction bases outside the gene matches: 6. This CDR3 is CASSPPGQHPGELFF. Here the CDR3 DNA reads TGTGCCAGCTCACCACCGGGACAGCACCCTGGGGAGCTGTTTTTT. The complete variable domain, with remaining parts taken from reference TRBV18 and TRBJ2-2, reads NAGVMQNPRHLVRRRGQEARLRCSPMKGHSHVYWYRQLPEEGLKFMVYLQKENIIDESGMPKERFSAEFPKEGPSILRIQQVVRGDSAAYFCASSPPGQHPGELFFGEGSRLTVL.

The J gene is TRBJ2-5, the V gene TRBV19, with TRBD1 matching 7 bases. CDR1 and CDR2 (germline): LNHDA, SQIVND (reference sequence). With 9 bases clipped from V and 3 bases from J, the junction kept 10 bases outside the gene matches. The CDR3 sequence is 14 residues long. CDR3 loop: CASQSGTVKETQYF. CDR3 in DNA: TGTGCCAGCCAGAGTGGGACAGTTAAAGAGACCCAGTACTTC.

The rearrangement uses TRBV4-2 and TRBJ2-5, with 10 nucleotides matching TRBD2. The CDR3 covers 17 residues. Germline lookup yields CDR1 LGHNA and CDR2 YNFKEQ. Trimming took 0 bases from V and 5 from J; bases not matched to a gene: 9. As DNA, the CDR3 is TGTGCCAGCAGCCAAGAAGAGGCTAGCGGGGGTTTCGAGACCCAGTACTTC. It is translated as CASSQEEASGGFETQYF.